The 26 T cell receptor beta chains presented below share a single source sample, sequenced in a study of tumor-infiltrating lymphocytes in localized non-small cell lung cancer. The table came from immunoSEQ multiplex PCR; TCRdb's copy has only in-frame clones and leaves some out. The data show around 9,800 clones, around 80% seen once. What was sequenced was lung tumor tissue. These receptors came from a human donor with non-small cell lung cancer.

This chain uses TRBV19 with TRBJ1-2; no reliable D call. CDR1 LNHDA and CDR2 SQIVND come from the germline V gene (reference sequence). V lost 5 bases, J lost 4 bases, and 11 bases lay in between. CDR3 length: 13 amino acids. CDR3 loop: CASSPRMTYGYTF. Written as DNA, the CDR3 is TGTGCCAGTAGTCCGAGGATGACCTATGGCTACACCTTC.

The chain joins TRBV9 to TRBJ1-1; 12 bases align to TRBD1. CDR3 length: 18 amino acids. The germline V gene encodes CDR1 SGDLS and CDR2 YYNGEE. V trimming: 2 bases; J trimming: 3 bases; junction bases outside the gene matches: 11. The CDR3 DNA reads as TGTGCCAGCAGCGTCCCGGGACAGGGGGCCCGGGGACACACTGAAGCTTTCTTT. It encodes CASSVPGQGARGHTEAFF.

The genes are TRBV5-8 and TRBJ1-5, with a weak D call TRBD1 (5 bases). V gave up 0 bases and J gave up 7 bases, with 14 bases separating them. The CDR3 contains 15 residues. Per germline, CDR1 SGHTS and CDR2 YDEGEE. CDR3 nucleotides: TGTGCCAGCAGCTTGGGACGTCGGGGACTCCAGCCCCAGCATTTT. It specifies CASSLGRRGLQPQHF.

The table lists this clone with a few counts. In the same sample, other DNA sequences code for this CDR3. The V and J genes are TRBV7-2 and TRBJ1-1, with a possible D match to TRBD1 (5 bases). V was trimmed by 5 bases and J by 1 base, leaving 17 bases between them. CDR1 and CDR2 (germline): SGHTA, FQGNSA. The CDR3 spans 16 residues. The CDR3: CASSPRGAGWNTEAFF. Written as DNA, the CDR3 is TGTGCCAGCAGCCCGCGGGGTGCAGGGTGGAACACTGAAGCTTTCTTT.

Remarks on this clone: Sequence at one end of the junction differs from germline and may be a read error. V gene TRBV15 combines with J gene TRBJ2-1, with D uncertain. The germline gives CDR1 LNHNV, CDR2 YYDKDF (reference sequence). The CDR3 runs to 14 residues. The CDR3, as DNA: TGTGCCACCAGCAGAGATGGTGGGAACAATGAGCAGCTCTTC. Its protein product is CATSRDGGNNEQLF.

This chain links TRBV7-2 with TRBJ2-7, with a tentative D call TRBD1 (5 bases). The V gene lost 8 bases and the J gene lost 0 bases, with 20 bases spanning the gap. The CDR3 has 16 residues. The V gene's germline CDR1 is SGHTA and CDR2 FQGNSA. The CDR3 loop is CASRVGAASSSYEQYF. The CDR3 DNA follows: TGTGCCAGCCGGGTTGGGGCGGCCTCGAGCTCCTACGAGCAGTACTTC.

This clone appeared a single time. The chain couples TRBV19 to TRBJ2-7; 8 positions match TRBD1. CDR3 size: 15 residues. From germline, CDR1 is LNHDA and CDR2 SQIVND (reference sequence). V dropped 3 bases and J dropped 5; count of bases not matched to a gene: 9. In nucleotides, the CDR3 is TGTGCCAGTAGTATCGTAGTAGGGACAGGTAACGAGCAGTACTTC. Translation: CASSIVVGTGNEQYF.

This clone has a handful of counts. Relative to the germline gene, one junction end is altered; a read error may explain this. V is TRBV6-1 and J is TRBJ1-6, with 9 nucleotides matching TRBD1. CDR1 and CDR2 from the germline V gene are MNHNS and SASEGT. The length of the CDR3 is 15 residues. CDR3 coding DNA: TGTGCCAGCAGCGAAGGGACAGGGTTTGCCTCACCCCTCCACTTT. Protein sequence: CASSEGTGFASPLHF.

This chain links TRBV10-3 with TRBJ2-6; TRBD1 aligns across 9 bases. The CDR3 consists of 17 residues. The junction had 5 bases not matched to a gene; V was cut back by 5 bases and J by 0 bases. Germline-derived CDR1 and CDR2 are ENHRY and SYGVKD. The CDR3 loop is CAISTGGKDSGANVLTF. The DNA of the CDR3 is TGTGCCATCAGTACAGGGGGCAAGGACTCTGGGGCCAACGTCCTGACTTTC.

This sequence joins TRBV10-3 and TRBJ2-7; TRBD1 agrees at 7 bases. Germline-derived CDR1 and CDR2 are ENHRY and SYGVKD. V shed 2 bases and J 2 bases; nucleotides not matched to a gene: 0. The CDR3 has 13 amino acids. CDR3 region: CAISEDRAYEQYF. The DNA of the CDR3 is TGTGCCATCAGTGAGGACAGGGCCTACGAGCAGTACTTC.

The rearrangement joins TRBV13 to TRBJ1-4, with 9 bases identical to TRBD1. V dropped 5 bases and J dropped 4; count of bases not matched to a gene: 8. The CDR3 runs 16 residues. Germline CDR1 is PRHDT and CDR2 is FYEKMQ (reference sequence). Here the CDR3 reads CASSHRGLGGNEKLFF. The CDR3 DNA reads TGTGCCAGCAGCCACAGGGGGCTGGGGGGTAATGAAAAACTGTTTTTT.

The chain uses TRBV30 and TRBJ1-1; D uncertain. Trimming removed 0 bases from V and 2 bases from J, with 10 bases in between. The germline CDR1 and CDR2 sequences are GTSNPN and SVGIG (reference sequence). This CDR3 has 14 residues. CDR3 DNA sequence: TGTGCCTGGAGTGTAGGTCGCTATAACACTGAAGCTTTCTTT. It is translated as CAWSVGRYNTEAFF.

The chain has TRBV19 and TRBJ2-2, with TRBD2 matching over 9 bases. This CDR3 region has 18 residues. J lost 2 bases, V lost 4 bases, and 11 bases had no gene match. The germline V gene has CDR1 LNHDA and CDR2 SQIVND (reference sequence). In DNA, the CDR3 is TGTGCCAGTAGTAAGGAGGGACCTAGCGGGACTAACACCGGGGAGCTGTTTTTT. Its protein product is CASSKEGPSGTNTGELFF. The variable domain in full, with the rest retrieved from reference TRBV19 and TRBJ2-2, is DGGITQSPKYLFRKEGQNVTLSCEQNLNHDAMYWYRQDPGQGLRLIYYSQIVNDFQKGDIAEGYSVSREKKESFPLTVTSAQKNPTAFYLCASSKEGPSGTNTGELFFGEGSRLTVL.

The DNA of the CDR3 is TGTGCCAGTAGTATGGTAGCGGGACTCTACGAGCAGTACTTC. Translating it yields CASSMVAGLYEQYF. This rearrangement joins TRBV19 to TRBJ2-7; TRBD2 matches 8 bases. Germline lookup yields CDR1 LNHDA and CDR2 SQIVND (reference sequence). V dropped 3 bases and J dropped 3; count of bases not matched to a gene: 4. The CDR3 has 14 residues.

The chain has TRBV11-3 and TRBJ2-2; D is unresolved. This CDR3 is built from 13 residues. V was shortened by 0 bases and J by 6 bases, with 5 bases between the two germline ends. The germline V gene encodes CDR1 SGHNT and CDR2 YENEEA. The chain's CDR3 is CASSLDFAGELFF. CDR3 coding DNA: TGTGCCAGCAGCTTAGACTTTGCCGGGGAGCTGTTTTTT. The variable domain in full, completed from reference TRBV11-3 and TRBJ2-2, reads EAGVVQSPRYKIIEKKQPVAFWCNPISGHNTLYWYLQNLGQGPELLIRYENEEAVDDSQLPKDRFSAERLKGVDSTLKIQPAELGDSAVYLCASSLDFAGELFFGEGSRLTVL.

The rearrangement uses TRBV4-1 and TRBJ2-2; tentatively, D is TRBD2 (6 bases). Germline CDR1 reads MGHRA; CDR2 reads YSYEKL. This CDR3 region has 14 residues. V gave up 4 bases and J gave up 3 bases, with 9 bases separating them. The DNA of the CDR3 is TGCGCCAGCAGCCTGGGAGGATACACCGGGGAGCTGTTTTTT. It specifies CASSLGGYTGELFF.

The rearrangement uses TRBV15 and TRBJ2-2; 9 nucleotides line up with TRBD1. CDR3 length: 14 residues. The germline V gene encodes CDR1 LNHNV and CDR2 YYDKDF (reference sequence). V lost 5 bases and J lost 6; bases outside the gene matches: 4. The CDR3 DNA is TGTGCCACCAGCTTACAGGGGGCCTCCGGGGAGCTGTTTTTT. It encodes CATSLQGASGELFF.

This chain connects TRBV7-9 to TRBJ2-3; TRBD2 agrees at 11 bases. Germline CDR1 is SEHNR and CDR2 is FQNEAQ (reference sequence). The CDR3 is 16 amino acids. The V segment lost 5 bases and the J segment 2 bases; nucleotides outside the gene matches: 6. CDR3 amino acids: CASSVGTSGPTDTQYF. The DNA of the CDR3 is TGTGCCAGCAGCGTCGGGACTAGCGGTCCCACAGATACGCAGTATTTT. Variable domain in full (rest from reference TRBV7-9 and TRBJ2-3): DTGVSQNPRHKITKRGQNVTFRCDPISEHNRLYWYRQTLGQGPEFLTYFQNEAQLEKSRLLSDRFSAERPKGSFSTLEIQRTEQGDSAMYLCASSVGTSGPTDTQYFGPGTRLTVL.

The chain carries TRBV14 and TRBJ1-1; D gene unclear. The CDR3 has 18 amino acids. Germline CDR1 SGHDN, CDR2 FVKESK. Trimming pared 4 bases from V and 1 base from J, leaving 22 bases between. The CDR3 is CASSPHGLWAVKNTEAFF. The CDR3 DNA sequence: TGTGCCAGCAGCCCCCACGGGTTGTGGGCGGTGAAGAACACTGAAGCTTTCTTT.

The chain has TRBV25-1 and TRBJ1-4; tentatively, D is TRBD1 (5 bases). Per germline, CDR1 MGHDK and CDR2 SYGVNS. The CDR3 runs 15 residues. Trimming took off 4 bases at V and 8 bases at J, with 17 bases between the two ends. The CDR3 spells CASSGTRQLGEKLFF. The CDR3 DNA reads as TGTGCCAGCAGTGGTACGCGACAGTTAGGGGAAAAACTGTTTTTT. The full variable domain, rest sourced from reference TRBV25-1 and TRBJ1-4, is EADIYQTPRYLVIGTGKKITLECSQTMGHDKMYWYQQDPGMELHLIHYSYGVNSTEKGDLSSESTVSRIRTEHFPLTLESARPSHTSQYLCASSGTRQLGEKLFFGSGTQLSVL.

The V gene is TRBV30, the J gene TRBJ1-2; 8 positions match TRBD1. Germline CDR1 and CDR2: GTSNPN and SVGIG (reference sequence). The V and J ends lost 2 bases and 8 bases, in that order; junction bases with no gene match: 4. There are 12 residues in the CDR3. The CDR3 spells CAWSQGARGYTF. The CDR3 coding sequence is TGTGCCTGGAGTCAGGGGGCCAGGGGCTACACCTTC.

The rearrangement links TRBV29-1 to TRBJ1-1; D might be TRBD1 (5 bases). CDR1 and CDR2 (germline): SQVTM, ANQGSEA. The CDR3 has 13 amino acids. Deletions cut 0 bases from V and 4 bases from J, with 9 bases between. In DNA form, the CDR3 reads TGCAGCGTTGAAGAGGGGGTGAGCACTGAAGCTTTCTTT. Protein: CSVEEGVSTEAFF.

The chain joins TRBV2 to TRBJ2-7; TRBD2 aligns across 12 bases. Germline V CDR1 and CDR2: SNHLY, FYNNEI. V gave up 3 bases and J gave up 6 bases; unmatched junction bases: 12. The CDR3 extends over 17 amino acids. CDR3 DNA: TGTGCCAGCAGTGAGACTAGCGGGGGCCCCTCAAGGGGCGAGCAGTACTTC. It specifies CASSETSGGPSRGEQYF.

This chain connects TRBV5-1 to TRBJ2-3, with TRBD1 matching 11 bases. After removal of 3 bases from V and 2 bases from J, the junction contained 5 bases not matched to a gene. The germline CDR1 and CDR2 sequences are SGHRS and YFSETQ. CDR3 size: 16 residues. The CDR3 loop is CASSSRDRGVTDTQYF. CDR3 DNA: TGCGCCAGCAGCTCCCGGGACAGGGGGGTCACAGATACGCAGTATTTT. Supplemented by reference TRBV5-1 and TRBJ2-3, the full variable domain reads KAGVTQTPRYLIKTRGQQVTLSCSPISGHRSVSWYQQTPGQGLQFLFEYFSETQRNKGNFPGRFSGRQFSNSRSEMNVSTLELGDSALYLCASSSRDRGVTDTQYFGPGTRLTVL.

J is TRBJ1-3 and V is TRBV18, with unresolved D. Trimming removed 2 bases at V and 8 bases at J, with 19 bases between. The CDR3 has 16 residues. Germline V gives CDR1 KGHSH, CDR2 LQKENI. The CDR3 spells CASSPGKGRYLDTIYF. CDR3 nucleotides: TGTGCCAGCTCACCAGGGAAGGGAAGGTATCTGGACACCATATATTTT.

There are a few counts of this clone. CDR3 in DNA: TGTGCCAGTAGTATGCAGGGGGTGTGGCAGCCCCAGCATTTT. It codes for CASSMQGVWQPQHF. The chain links TRBV19 to TRBJ1-5, with 7 bases matching TRBD1. Losses at the gene ends were 3 bases for V and 7 bases for J; bases not matched to a gene: 6. Germline CDR1 and CDR2: LNHDA and SQIVND (reference sequence). This CDR3 comprises 14 residues. Drawing the rest from reference TRBV19 and TRBJ1-5, the complete variable domain is DGGITQSPKYLFRKEGQNVTLSCEQNLNHDAMYWYRQDPGQGLRLIYYSQIVNDFQKGDIAEGYSVSREKKESFPLTVTSAQKNPTAFYLCASSMQGVWQPQHFGDGTRLSIL.